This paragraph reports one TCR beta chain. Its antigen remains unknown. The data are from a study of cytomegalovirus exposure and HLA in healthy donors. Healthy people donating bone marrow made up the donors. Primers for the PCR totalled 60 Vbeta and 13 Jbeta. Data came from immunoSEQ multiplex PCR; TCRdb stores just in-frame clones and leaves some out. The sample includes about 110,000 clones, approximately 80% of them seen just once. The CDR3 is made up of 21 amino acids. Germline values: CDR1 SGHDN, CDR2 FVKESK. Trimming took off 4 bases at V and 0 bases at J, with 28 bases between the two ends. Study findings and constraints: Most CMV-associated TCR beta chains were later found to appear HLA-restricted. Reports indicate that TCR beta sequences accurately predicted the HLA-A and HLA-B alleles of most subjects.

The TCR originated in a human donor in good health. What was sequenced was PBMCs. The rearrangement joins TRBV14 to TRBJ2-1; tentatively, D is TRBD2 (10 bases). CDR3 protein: CASSRFGDRATSGVSYNEQFF. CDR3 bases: TGTGCCAGCAGCCGATTCGGGGACAGGGCAACTAGCGGGGTCTCCTACAATGAGCAGTTCTTC. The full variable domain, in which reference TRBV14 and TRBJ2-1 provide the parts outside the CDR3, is EAGVTQFPSHSVIEKGQTVTLRCDPISGHDNLYWYRRVMGKEIKFLLHFVKESKQDESGMPNNRFLAERTGGTYSTLKVQPAELEDSGVYFCASSRFGDRATSGVSYNEQFFGPGTRLTVL.